The clone carrying this TCR beta chain was seen a handful of times. In the authors' methods: It was from reference gene primer amplification that nucleated cell counts were estimated. The assay was immunoSEQ multiplex PCR, and TCRdb's table has in-frame clones only and misses some. The V and J calls and clone size are taken from that table; D and trimming were inferred from the DNA. Here the sample spans about 190,000 clones, around 80% being singletons. This sample stems from a study of blood T cell repertoires in COVID-19. This CDR3 contains 15 residues. V lost 6 bases and J lost 4, with 18 bases in between. The V gene's germline CDR1 is SGHNT and CDR2 YYREEE (reference sequence).

This chain connects TRBV5-4 to TRBJ2-3; D gene ambiguous. The receptor was isolated from a man aged 50 or older who had recovered from COVID-19. Sequencing used peripheral blood. The CDR3: CASINVGSSPDTQYF. The DNA of the CDR3 is TGTGCCAGCATTAACGTGGGCTCCAGCCCAGATACGCAGTATTTT.